This T cell receptor beta chain was obtained from a study of graft-versus-host responses after intestinal transplantation. This CDR3 has 13 amino acids. Germline CDR1 and CDR2: SNHLY and FYNNEI. With 8 bases removed from V and 0 bases from J, the gap between germline ends came to 8 bases. TCRdb's table, derived via immunoSEQ multiplex PCR, lists solely in-frame clones and lacks some. The sample has around 10,000 clones, approximately 31% seen once. Sequenced material: alloreactive CD4+ T cells from a mixed lymphocyte reaction culture, taken before transplantation. The subset: CFSE-low proliferating T cells sorted from roughly 6-day pre-transplant mixed lymphocyte reaction (GvH or HvG direction). The clonotype originates from a human patient who was an organ donor for intestinal transplantation. This chain connects TRBV2 to TRBJ1-5; D not resolved. The CDR3 nucleotides read TGTGCCAGCTCGCGGGATAGCAATCAGCCCCAGCATTTT. This sequence encodes CASSRDSNQPQHF.